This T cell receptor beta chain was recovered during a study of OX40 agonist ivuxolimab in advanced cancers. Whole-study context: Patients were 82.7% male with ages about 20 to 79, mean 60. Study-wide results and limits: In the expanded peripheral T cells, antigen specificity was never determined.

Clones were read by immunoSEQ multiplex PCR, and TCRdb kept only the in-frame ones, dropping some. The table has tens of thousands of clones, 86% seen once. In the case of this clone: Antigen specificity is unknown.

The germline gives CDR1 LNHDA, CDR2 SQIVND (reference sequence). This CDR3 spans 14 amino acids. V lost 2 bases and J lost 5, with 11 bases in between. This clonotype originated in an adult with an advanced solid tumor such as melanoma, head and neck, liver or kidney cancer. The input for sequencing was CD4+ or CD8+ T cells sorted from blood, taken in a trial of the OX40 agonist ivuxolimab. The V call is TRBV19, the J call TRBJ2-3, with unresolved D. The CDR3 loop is CASSINLVGDTQYF. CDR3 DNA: TGTGCCAGTAGTATAAACCTGGTAGGAGATACGCAGTATTTT.